Listed below are T cell receptor beta chains from one sample, sequenced in a study of graft-versus-host responses after intestinal transplantation. The data were produced by immunoSEQ multiplex PCR, yet TCRdb's version contains in-frame clones alone and is incomplete. Of about 6,400 clones in the sample, under 90% are singletons; the top ten hold approximately 8.1%. Material: ileum tissue, obtained 300 to 320 days after intestinal transplant. The receptors shown here come from a human patient who received an intestinal transplant, so some T cells may come from the graft donor. The conserved cysteine and the conserved F or W are not part of the CDR3 here. The size entry is marked missing in some rows and otherwise reads once, few, many or a size class.

V gene,clone size,J gene,CDR3 protein
TRBV6-5,once,TRBJ2-5,ASSYSIRATETQY
TRBV2,.,TRBJ2-6,ASSRFFSIQSRANVLT
TRBV6-5,.,TRBJ2-3,ASRKTGGSIDTQY
TRBV5-1,.,TRBJ2-1,ASPTGSVEQF
TRBV13,.,TRBJ1-1,ASSVDSPTEAF
TRBV27,.,TRBJ1-4,ASSLGSTRSEKLF
TRBV2,.,TRBJ1-1,ASSEGGQMNTEAF
TRBV5-1,.,TRBJ1-2,ASSLGALHPNGYT
TRBV7-8,.,TRBJ2-2,ASSLIMNTGELF
TRBV5-1,.,TRBJ1-6,ASIPGVRRSPLH
TRBV2,.,TRBJ2-3,ASSESKGLAASTDTQY
TRBV14,.,TRBJ2-1,ASSPRGSGRSYNEQF
TRBV18,.,TRBJ1-4,ASSSDRGNEKLF
TRBV7-2,.,TRBJ1-4,ASSLSTGFGNEKLF
TRBV29-1,.,TRBJ2-7,SAVGGGYEQY
TRBV7-8,.,TRBJ2-1,ASSLSRLGEQF
TRBV9,.,TRBJ2-1,ASSVDFWGSYNEQF
TRBV5-4,.,TRBJ2-7,ASSASGSSYEQY
TRBV4-1,.,TRBJ1-1,ASSQETGLNTEAF
TRBV7-3,.,TRBJ2-2,AGSLSGRNTGELF
TRBV7-3,.,TRBJ2-5,ASSLLGLAVQETQY
TRBV6-5,few,TRBJ1-4,ASSYSMAGNEKLF
TRBV6-1,.,TRBJ2-7,ASKPEISYEQY
TRBV19,.,TRBJ2-5,ASSQGGTSTKTQY
TRBV16,.,TRBJ1-1,ASGWTANTEAF
TRBV7-2,.,TRBJ2-5,ASSFQLRGRQETQY
TRBV6-5,.,TRBJ1-1,ASGRGLRAEAF
TRBV10-1,.,TRBJ2-1,ASSEGLAGMNEQF
TRBV4-3,.,TRBJ2-3,ASSQDGGQGTDTQY
TRBV6-1,.,TRBJ2-3,ASSESEGEAYTDTQY
TRBV5-1,.,TRBJ2-7,ASSLGLDIYEQY
TRBV9,.,TRBJ1-1,ASSRFGGLMNTEAF
TRBV2,.,TRBJ2-7,ASNGIPGGEQY
TRBV6-5,.,TRBJ1-3,ASINRTTAGNTIY
TRBV6-6,.,TRBJ1-4,ASSPSRVSTNEKLF
TRBV6-4,.,TRBJ2-1,ASSTEGGIRNEQF
TRBV15,few,TRBJ2-2,ATSRDRTGELF
TRBV9,.,TRBJ1-1,ASSVGPQGADTEAF
TRBV2,once,TRBJ1-5,ASSEDRGRNQPQH
TRBV10-3,.,TRBJ1-6,AISESTGQLYNSPLH
TRBV5-1,few,TRBJ1-2,ASSDRVGYGYT
TRBV11-3,.,TRBJ2-1,ASSLGGTTAEQF
TRBV7-8,once,TRBJ2-3,ASSRGLAPDTQY
TRBV6-1,.,TRBJ2-3,ASSEVGGAVREDTQY
TRBV5-5,.,TRBJ2-5,ASSLRQGGETQY
TRBV6-1,.,TRBJ2-7,ASSDLIHEQY
TRBV6-1,.,TRBJ2-3,ASSEAPDTQY
TRBV27,.,TRBJ2-7,ASSLQGAVYEQY
TRBV2,.,TRBJ1-5,ASSTDRAPNQPQH
TRBV6-6,.,TRBJ1-2,ASRAGTLNYGYT
TRBV21-1,.,TRBJ1-5,PRPPYGLRPQH
TRBV7-2,.,TRBJ2-2,ASSSRRGSGELF